The 21 T cell receptor beta chains reported below all come from one sample, sequenced in a study of T cell responses to AZD1222 COVID-19 vaccine. TCRdb keeps only in-frame clones here, not all; method: immunoSEQ multiplex PCR. The top ten hold 9.5% to 15% of the sample, which has roughly 130,000 clones, 70% to 90% seen once. This specimen was peripheral blood, taken on day 0 of AZD1222 vaccination. The receptors stem from an adult in good health.

The chain couples TRBV5-1 to TRBJ2-6; unclear D gene. This CDR3 has 14 amino acids. Germline CDR1 and CDR2: SGHRS and YFSETQ. V lost 0 bases to trimming and J lost 4 bases, with 5 bases between them. As DNA, the CDR3 is TGCGCCAGCAGCTTGGTTCCCGGGGCCAACGTCCTGACTTTC. Translation gives CASSLVPGANVLTF.

The chain links TRBV18 to TRBJ2-7; 7 bases are shared with TRBD1. With 5 bases clipped from V and 2 bases from J, the junction kept 6 bases outside the gene matches. The CDR3 covers 14 residues. Germline V gives CDR1 KGHSH, CDR2 LQKENI. The CDR3 loop is CASSTGQVTYEQYF. CDR3 coding DNA: TGTGCCAGCTCAACCGGACAGGTCACCTACGAGCAGTACTTC. Full variable domain (missing parts from reference TRBV18 and TRBJ2-7): NAGVMQNPRHLVRRRGQEARLRCSPMKGHSHVYWYRQLPEEGLKFMVYLQKENIIDESGMPKERFSAEFPKEGPSILRIQQVVRGDSAAYFCASSTGQVTYEQYFGPGTRLTVT.

In its sample, this clone was seen once. CDR3 residues: CASSVDRGQMETNTEAFF. CDR3 bases: TGTGCCAGCAGTGTCGACAGGGGGCAAATGGAGACCAACACTGAAGCTTTCTTT. The V call is TRBV2, the J call TRBJ1-1, with 10 bases lining up with TRBD1. The trim removed 4 bases at V and 2 bases at J, leaving 13 bases unmatched. The CDR3 is made up of 18 amino acids. Per germline, CDR1 SNHLY and CDR2 FYNNEI.

This chain joins TRBV7-2 and TRBJ2-7; D remains unclear. V shed 5 bases and J shed 6 bases, with 14 bases lying between them. The CDR3 is 13 residues long. Germline CDR1 and CDR2: SGHTA and FQGNSA. In DNA form, the CDR3 reads TGTGCCAGCAGCCCGCCGGCCGCCCGCGAGCAGTACTTC. Translated: CASSPPAAREQYF.

This clone was counted a few times. V is TRBV9 and J is TRBJ2-1; D unclear. Trimming left V 4 bases short and J 8 bases short, with 13 bases between. This CDR3 spans 13 amino acids. Germline lookup yields CDR1 SGDLS and CDR2 YYNGEE. The CDR3 loop is CASSPRLVDEQFF. The CDR3, as DNA: TGTGCCAGCAGCCCCAGGCTTGTCGATGAGCAGTTCTTC.

The gene calls are TRBV5-1 and TRBJ2-7; possibly TRBD1 for D (6 bases). The CDR3 runs to 14 residues. V lost 5 bases and J lost 4, with 16 bases in between. The germline V gene has CDR1 SGHRS and CDR2 YFSETQ. As DNA, the CDR3 is TGCGCCAGCAGTCCCGGGACAATGCCTTACGAGCAGTACTTC. This encodes CASSPGTMPYEQYF.

The V gene is TRBV7-2, the J gene TRBJ2-3; 8 positions agree with TRBD2. J was trimmed by 4 bases and V by 1 base; bases with no gene match: 4. Germline lookup yields CDR1 SGHTA and CDR2 FQGNSA. This CDR3 contains 15 residues. This CDR3 reads CASSLGLSGADTQYF. The CDR3 DNA is TGTGCCAGCAGCTTAGGGCTTAGCGGGGCAGATACGCAGTATTTT. Using reference TRBV7-2 and TRBJ2-3 for the parts outside the CDR3, the full variable domain is GAGVSQSPSNKVTEKGKDVELRCDPISGHTALYWYRQSLGQGLEFLIYFQGNSAPDKSGLPSDRFSAERTGGSVSTLTIQRTQQEDSAVYLCASSLGLSGADTQYFGPGTRLTVL.

V gene TRBV5-6 combines with J gene TRBJ1-3; D gene uncertain. This CDR3 is built from 14 residues. CDR1 SGHDT and CDR2 YYEEEE come from the germline V gene. V gave up 2 bases and J gave up 2 bases, with 8 bases separating them. CDR3: CASSFVGTGNTIYF. The CDR3 DNA follows: TGTGCCAGCAGCTTCGTAGGGACTGGAAACACCATATATTTT.

The J gene is TRBJ1-5, the V gene TRBV7-2; D might be TRBD1 (5 bases). The CDR3 extends over 15 amino acids. From germline, CDR1 is SGHTA and CDR2 FQGNSA. Trimming pared 5 bases from V and 1 base from J, leaving 12 bases between. CDR3 residues: CASSEGPGSNQPQHF. DNA of the CDR3: TGTGCCAGCAGCGAGGGACCTGGGAGCAATCAGCCCCAGCATTTT.

The chain combines TRBV19 with TRBJ1-5; 10 bases map to TRBD1. The CDR3 totals 22 residues. Germline CDR1 LNHDA, CDR2 SQIVND (reference sequence). V lost 5 bases, J lost 0 bases, and 22 bases stayed unmatched. The CDR3 DNA follows: TGTGCCAGTAGTGCCCGACAGGGGGCGAAGTCTCCACAATGGTATAGCAATCAGCCCCAGCATTTT. Translating gives CASSARQGAKSPQWYSNQPQHF.

The rearrangement links TRBV9 to TRBJ1-6; 7 bases are a match to TRBD1. Germline values: CDR1 SGDLS, CDR2 YYNGEE. This CDR3 region has 17 residues. The ends lost 4 bases at V and 3 bases at J; junction bases unmatched: 10. CDR3: CASSSRTGTDYNSPLHF. CDR3 in DNA: TGTGCCAGCAGCTCTCGGACCGGGACAGACTATAATTCACCCCTCCACTTT.

This clone came up a few times. The chain uses TRBV15 and TRBJ1-1; 9 positions agree with TRBD1. In germline, CDR1 is LNHNV, CDR2 YYDKDF (reference sequence). CDR3 length: 17 residues. J was trimmed by 4 bases and V by 1 base; bases with no gene match: 10. CDR3 sequence (DNA): TGTGCCACCAGCAGAGTCGGACAGGGGAGATTGTCCACTGAAGCTTTCTTT. The encoded protein is CATSRVGQGRLSTEAFF.

The V gene is TRBV5-1, the J gene TRBJ2-1, with D maybe TRBD2 (6 bases). Trimming left V 2 bases short and J 6 bases short, with 12 bases between. The CDR3 totals 14 residues. Germline V lookup: CDR1 SGHRS, CDR2 YFSETQ. CDR3 bases: TGCGCCAGCAGCTTACCCGGGGGAGCCAATGAGCAGTTCTTC. Translated, it gives CASSLPGGANEQFF.

The chain employs TRBV6-5 and TRBJ2-7; 7 bases fit TRBD1. The germline V gene has CDR1 MNHEY and CDR2 SVGAGI. The CDR3 has 15 amino acids. V shed 5 bases, J shed 2 bases, and the junction held 9 bases outside the gene matches. The CDR3 sequence: CASSPRTGGTYEQYF. DNA of the CDR3: TGTGCCAGCAGTCCTCGGACAGGAGGCACCTACGAGCAGTACTTC.

CDR3 bases: TGTGCCAGCAGCACCGGGACAGGGGAAGAGACCCAGTACTTC. Translating it yields CASSTGTGEETQYF. The rearrangement joins TRBV5-5 to TRBJ2-5; TRBD1 matches at 10 bases. J gave up 3 bases and V 4 bases, and 3 bases lay outside the gene matches. The CDR3 totals 14 residues. Germline V gives CDR1 SGHKS, CDR2 YYEKEE (reference sequence).

V gene TRBV29-1 combines with J gene TRBJ1-5; 7 nucleotides agree with TRBD1. CDR1 is SQVTM and CDR2 is ANQGSEA in the germline V gene. The V gene end was trimmed by 2 bases and the J gene end by 5 bases; junction bases not matched to a gene: 0. This CDR3 comprises 12 residues. For the CDR3, the DNA is TGCAGCGTTGAAACAGGGGATCAGCCCCAGCATTTT. Its protein product is CSVETGDQPQHF.

The J gene is TRBJ1-2, the V gene TRBV6-5, with no clear D. V was pared by 5 bases and J by 4 bases, with 11 bases between. CDR1 and CDR2 (germline): MNHEY, SVGAGI. CDR3 length: 13 residues. CDR3 in amino acids: CASSTPGFYGYTF. Here the CDR3 DNA reads TGTGCCAGCAGTACTCCGGGATTCTATGGCTACACCTTC.

Only a few counts were recorded for this clone. This chain links TRBV20-1 with TRBJ2-2; 12 bases map to TRBD2. This CDR3 contains 15 residues. In germline, CDR1 is DFQATT, CDR2 SNEGSKA (reference sequence). After removal of 3 bases from V and 6 bases from J, the junction contained 5 bases not matched to a gene. The CDR3 DNA follows: TGCAGTGCTAGTCGACTAGCGGGAGTTGCCGGGGAGCTGTTTTTT. It specifies CSASRLAGVAGELFF.

This CDR3 is CASSYGGARGKNIQYF. CDR3 nucleotide sequence: TGTGCCAGCAGTTACGGAGGGGCTCGGGGCAAAAACATTCAGTACTTC. The chain recombines TRBV6-6 with TRBJ2-4, with D possibly TRBD2 on 6 matching bases. The germline gives CDR1 MNHNY, CDR2 SVGAGI (reference sequence). The ends were cut back, 2 bases at V and 3 bases at J, with 14 bases in the middle. CDR3 length: 16 amino acids.

This clone was seen a handful of times. This chain links TRBV6-2 or TRBV6-3 with TRBJ2-1; 8 bases are a match to TRBD1. The CDR3 loop spans 15 amino acids. V lost 6 bases to trimming and J lost 7 bases; unmatched junction nucleotides: 11. Germline V gives CDR1 MNHEY, CDR2 SVGEGT. CDR3 protein: CASSHRGYMGNEQFF. The CDR3 DNA is TGTGCCAGCAGCCACAGGGGGTATATGGGGAATGAGCAGTTCTTC.

This chain uses TRBV2 with TRBJ2-7; TRBD1 matches 7 bases. Germline V lookup: CDR1 SNHLY, CDR2 FYNNEI. The CDR3 extends over 17 amino acids. The trim removed 8 bases at V and 0 bases at J, leaving 16 bases unmatched. The CDR3 here is CASLNTGEQIDSYEQYF. Written as DNA, the CDR3 is TGTGCCAGCCTAAATACAGGGGAACAAATCGACTCCTACGAGCAGTACTTC.